This TCR beta chain came from a study of T cell repertoires in cytomegalovirus infection. Across the whole study: CMV infection and matching HLA type were both indicated by public TCR beta signatures.

On this clonotype itself: Its antigen is unidentified.

Findings of the study overall: Identification of carriers of CMV plus the relevant HLA was achieved through cumulative public TCR beta family frequency.

MiXCR was run by TCRdb on the reads, yielding one entry per CDR3 protein. The top ten hold 15% to 20% of the sample, which has a few hundred thousand distinct CDR3 sequences, roughly 22% seen once. Trimming cost V 3 bases and J 0 bases, with 9 bases left between them. There are 13 residues in the CDR3. The germline gives CDR1 SQVTM, CDR2 ANQGSEA. The sample was CD8+ T cells from PBMCs. The V and J genes are TRBV29-1 and TRBJ2-7; D uncertain. The receptor's source is a human donor in good health (CMV status not recorded). Some clones in this sample may be carry-over from other donors' samples. DNA of the CDR3: TGCAGCGTTGAGCAGGCTACCTCCTACGAGCAGTACTTC. Its translation: CSVEQATSYEQYF.